The 21 T cell receptor beta chains listed next were all sequenced from one sample in a study of CD8+ T cells in alopecia areata. RNA extraction was followed by reverse transcription into cDNA, which acted as the sequencing template. Libraries were prepared by immunoSEQ multiplex PCR; TCRdb keeps only in-frame clonotypes and omits some of them. The table lists more than 90,000 clones, with no singletons. The sequenced material came from lesional skin. These receptors were obtained from a C3H/HeJ mouse with alopecia areata. Mouse MHC haplotype: H2-k.

The table lists this clone with a few counts. The genes and germline here are from mouse. The CDR3 goes on 4 residues after the read ends, and that part is filled in from the germline J gene. V and J are TRBV19 and TRBJ1-4; a possible D gene is TRBD1 (6 bases). Trimming removed 0 bases from V and 2 bases from J, with 8 bases in between. The germline gives CDR1 FNHDT, CDR2 SITEND (reference sequence). This CDR3 comprises 15 residues. Partial CDR3 DNA: TGTGCCAGCAGTATAGCCGGGACATCCAACGAA. Its translation is CASSIAGTSNE. The complete CDR3 protein is CASSIAGTSNERLFF.

This clone was observed a handful of times. The gene names here belong to mouse. The read gets to within 4 residues of the CDR3 end, and the germline J gene fills in the rest. The rearrangement joins TRBV1 to TRBJ2-7; 7 bases align to TRBD2. CDR1 is NSQYPW, CDR2 LRSPGD, per germline (reference sequence). There are 11 residues in the CDR3. CDR3 DNA (partial): TGCACCTGCTCTGGGGGTTAT. Encoded protein: CTCSGGY. The whole CDR3 sequence reads CTCSGGYEQYF.

Of note for this clone: The gene names here belong to mouse. The CDR3 extends 4 residues past the end of the read, so its final part is completed from the germline J gene. The V and J genes are TRBV13-3 and TRBJ2-1, with a possible D match to TRBD1 (5 bases). CDR1 NNHDY and CDR2 SYVADS come from the germline V gene. The CDR3 runs 16 residues. V lost 3 bases to trimming and J lost 1 base, with 14 bases between them. CDR3 protein: CASSGQGSLNYAEQFF. The part of the CDR3 DNA that was read is TGTGCCAGCAGTGGCCAGGGCTCCCTCAACTATGCT.

Only a few counts were recorded for this clone. The gene names here belong to mouse. The read comes to an end 4 residues before the CDR3 does, leaving the germline J gene to fill in the end. The V and J genes are TRBV1 and TRBJ1-1, with D possibly matching TRBD1 (5 bases). The CDR3 totals 14 residues. The V gene's germline CDR1 is NSQYPW and CDR2 LRSPGD (reference sequence). V lost 2 bases to trimming and J lost 1 base, with 8 bases between them. This chain's CDR3 is CTCSATGGNTEVFF. The CDR3 DNA, read in part, is TGCACCTGCAGTGCAACCGGGGGGAACACA.

This clone was observed a handful of times. Gene labels here are mouse ones. The CDR3 end falls 4 residues outside the read, so it is completed with the germline J gene. The chain couples TRBV19 to TRBJ2-5; possible D gene TRBD2, 7 bases. V lost 6 bases, J lost 0 bases, and 11 bases lay in between. The CDR3 has 14 residues. In germline, CDR1 is FNHDT, CDR2 SITEND (reference sequence). The CDR3 spells CASIGGPNQDTQYF. Partial CDR3 DNA: TGTGCCAGCATCGGGGGGCCTAACCAAGAC.

About this clone itself: All gene names here are mouse names. The sequence runs out 4 residues before the end of the CDR3; the remainder is reconstructed from the germline J gene. This rearrangement joins TRBV13-2 to TRBJ1-4; 7 bases fit TRBD1. Trimming took 2 bases from V and 0 from J; bases not matched to a gene: 1. CDR1 is NNHNN and CDR2 is SYGAGS in the germline V gene (reference sequence). The CDR3 consists of 15 residues. This chain's CDR3 is CASGEDRVSNERLFF. Incomplete CDR3 DNA: TGTGCCAGCGGTGAAGACAGGGTTTCCAACGAA.

Turning to this clone: Gene names follow the mouse nomenclature. The read gets to within 4 residues of the CDR3 end, and the germline J gene fills in the rest. The chain links TRBV19 to TRBJ1-2; TRBD1 agrees at 9 bases. Germline CDR1 is FNHDT and CDR2 is SITEND (reference sequence). The CDR3 covers 15 residues. Unmatched junction bases numbered 4, after V lost 2 bases and J lost 2 bases. The sequenced part of the CDR3 DNA is TGTGCCAGCAGTATCGGACAGGGGTGGAACTCC. It translates to CASSIGQGWNS. The entire CDR3 is CASSIGQGWNSDYTF.

This clone was seen more than once but under ten times. Mouse names are used for the genes. The read terminates 4 residues before the CDR3 end, so the remaining end is supplied by the germline J gene. The chain has TRBV13-2 and TRBJ2-5; D may be TRBD1 (6 bases). The length of the CDR3 is 13 residues. Deletions cut 5 bases from V and 3 bases from J, with 10 bases between. CDR1 is NNHNN and CDR2 is SYGAGS in the germline V gene (reference sequence). CDR3: CASGPTGQDTQYF. Incomplete CDR3 DNA: TGTGCCAGCGGGCCCACAGGGCAAGAC.

Worth noting for this clone: Gene names and germline refer to mouse. This CDR3 is CASSMTGSYAEQFF. Incomplete CDR3 DNA: TGTGCCAGCAGTATGACAGGATCCTATGCT. The genes are TRBV19 and TRBJ2-1; D may be TRBD1 (6 bases). Coverage ceases 4 residues before the CDR3 finishes, and the germline J gene fills in the end. The CDR3 is made up of 14 amino acids. The germline CDR1 and CDR2 sequences are FNHDT and SITEND (reference sequence). V dropped 2 bases and J dropped 3 bases, with 9 bases sitting between them.

This clone was picked up a small number of times. Gene labels here are mouse ones. The DNA ends 4 residues before the CDR3 does, and the rest of the CDR3 is filled in from the germline J gene. The chain joins TRBV13-2 to TRBJ2-3, with TRBD1 as a possible D gene (6 bases). Trimming stripped 5 bases from V and 3 bases from J, with 7 bases between. This CDR3 spans 12 amino acids. Germline V lookup: CDR1 NNHNN, CDR2 SYGAGS (reference sequence). The CDR3 reads CASGGTAETLYF. The CDR3 DNA, read in part, is TGTGCCAGCGGCGGGACAGCAGAA.

As concerns this clone: The protein listed by TCRdb differs at residue 13 from the translated DNA, so the DNA translation is shown. Genes and germline come from the mouse. The read finishes 3 residues shy of the CDR3 end, and the germline J gene is used to complete it. This specimen includes other DNA sequences encoding the same CDR3. The chain joins TRBV19 to TRBJ1-3, with 7 bases identical to TRBD1. The CDR3 runs 16 residues. Unmatched junction bases numbered 4, after V lost 1 base and J lost 0 bases. Germline V gene sequence: CDR1 FNHDT, CDR2 SITEND (reference sequence). The CDR3 spells CASSIRQGGSGNTLYF. The sequenced part of the CDR3 DNA is TGTGCCAGCAGTATACGTCAGGGGGGTTCTGGAAATACG.

This clone was detected only a few times. These gene names are mouse names. The read falls 4 residues short of the CDR3 end, and the missing part is taken from the germline J gene. The chain links TRBV13-3 to TRBJ2-1; perhaps TRBD1 as D (5 bases). The CDR3 runs 15 residues. CDR1 NNHDY and CDR2 SYVADS come from the germline V gene. V was shortened by 4 bases and J by 1 base, with 12 bases between the two germline ends. CDR3 protein: CASSFRAINYAEQFF. CDR3 DNA, as far as it was read: TGTGCCAGCAGTTTCAGGGCCATAAACTATGCT.

In the case of this clone: Mouse gene names and germline throughout. The read falls 4 residues short of the CDR3 end, and the missing part is taken from the germline J gene. V is TRBV1 and J is TRBJ2-2; 8 nucleotides agree with TRBD1. With V trimmed by 1 base and J by 2 bases, 3 bases remained unmatched. Per germline, CDR1 NSQYPW and CDR2 LRSPGD (reference sequence). The CDR3 totals 16 residues. The covered CDR3 bases are TGCACCTGCAGTGCAGGCAGGGGGCTGAACACCGGG. This encodes CTCSAGRGLNTG. The entire CDR3 protein reads CTCSAGRGLNTGQLYF. The whole variable domain, remainder taken from reference TRBV1 and TRBJ2-2, is VTLLEQNPRWRLVPRGQAVNLRCILKNSQYPWMSWYQQDLQKQLQWLFTLRSPGDKEVKSLPGADYLATRVTDTELRLQVANMSQGRTLYCTCSAGRGLNTGQLYFGEGSKLTVL.

At least ten counts were recorded for this clone. Mouse germline and gene names are used. CDR3 sequence reads: CASSDLDRNTGQLYF. CDR3 DNA (partial): TGTGCCAGCAGTGATCTGGACAGAAACACCGGG. The V and J genes are TRBV13-3 and TRBJ2-2, with TRBD1 as a possible D gene (6 bases). The DNA ends 4 residues before the CDR3 does, and the rest of the CDR3 is filled in from the germline J gene. CDR1 NNHDY and CDR2 SYVADS come from the germline V gene. The CDR3 sequence is 15 residues long. Trimming cost V 1 base and J 1 base, with 8 bases left between them.

The table lists this clone with a few counts. Gene names and germline match the mouse. Read sequence stops 4 residues before the CDR3 end, and the germline J gene provides the missing end. The V gene is TRBV1, the J gene TRBJ2-4, with TRBD1 matching 8 bases. This CDR3 comprises 16 residues. The trim removed 4 bases at V and 0 bases at J, leaving 6 bases unmatched. The germline gives CDR1 NSQYPW, CDR2 LRSPGD (reference sequence). CDR3: CTCSGTGRPSQNTLYF. Incomplete CDR3 DNA: TGCACCTGCAGTGGGACAGGGAGGCCTAGTCAAAAC.

This clone occurred a few times. The DNA translation disagrees with the TCRdb protein at residue 10, so the protein in this description comes from the DNA. Gene and germline names: mouse. The sequence runs out 3 residues before the end of the CDR3; the remainder is reconstructed from the germline J gene. Other DNA sequences in this specimen translate into the identical CDR3. The chain combines TRBV19 with TRBJ1-6, with TRBD1 matching over 8 bases. TRBJ1-6 is given ORF status, its function remaining uncertain. Germline V gene lookup returns CDR1 FNHDT and CDR2 SITEND (reference sequence). The CDR3 has 13 amino acids. V shed 5 bases and J 9 bases; nucleotides not matched to a gene: 4. The CDR3 here is CASSTGQGSPLYF. The sequenced CDR3 bases are TGTGCCAGCAGCACCGGACAGGGTTCGCCC.

To note about this clone: The protein in this entry is translated from the DNA; at residue 13 it differs from the protein listed in TCRdb. The listed genes are named as in mouse. The CDR3 extends 3 residues past the end of the read, so its final part is completed from the germline J gene. V is TRBV1 and J is TRBJ1-6; the D gene is possibly TRBD1 (6 bases). TRBJ1-6 is sorted into the ORF group, with uncertain function. Germline-derived CDR1 and CDR2 are NSQYPW and LRSPGD (reference sequence). This CDR3 contains 16 residues. CDR3 sequence: CTCSAPRDIYTSPLYF. The part of the CDR3 DNA that was read is TGCACCTGCAGTGCCCCCCGGGACATCTATACTTCGCCC.

Concerning this clone itself: Mouse gene names apply. The DNA ends 4 residues before the CDR3 does, and the rest of the CDR3 is filled in from the germline J gene. The V call is TRBV13-2, the J call TRBJ2-5, with 7 bases identical to TRBD1. The CDR3 length is 12 residues. The germline CDR1 and CDR2 sequences are NNHNN and SYGAGS (reference sequence). This CDR3 reads CASGPGGDTQYF. The CDR3 bases that were read are TGTGCCAGCGGTCCAGGGGGAGAC.

In this sample, this clone turned up a few times. TCRdb's protein and the translated DNA diverge at residue 11; the protein reported here is the translation of the DNA. The listed genes are named as in mouse. Read sequence stops 3 residues before the CDR3 end, and the germline J gene provides the missing end. The chain recombines TRBV19 with TRBJ1-6; D is possibly TRBD1 (6 bases). TRBJ1-6 carries the ORF label, with uncertain function. Germline V gene data show CDR1 as FNHDT and CDR2 as SITEND (reference sequence). CDR3 size: 14 residues. Trimming left V 7 bases short and J 10 bases short, with 18 bases between. The part of the CDR3 DNA that was read is TGTGCCAGCTCCCACGGCAGGGGAGAATCGCCC. Translation gives CASSHGRGESP. The entire CDR3 sequence reads CASSHGRGESPLYF.

This clone showed up many times. Germline and genes here are mouse. The read ends 4 residues shy of where the CDR3 ends; the end is completed using the germline J gene. The chain carries TRBV13-3 and TRBJ2-2; D remains unclear. The germline V gene has CDR1 NNHDY and CDR2 SYVADS. This CDR3 contains 14 residues. The V and J ends lost 0 bases and 4 bases respectively, with 7 bases between them. The CDR3: CASSDARSTGQLYF. The CDR3 DNA, read in part, is TGTGCCAGCAGTGATGCCAGGTCCACCGGG.

This clone turned up a few times. The gene names given are mouse names. Sequencing ends 4 residues short of the CDR3 end; the germline J gene provides the rest. The chain joins TRBV13-3 to TRBJ1-1; the D gene is possibly TRBD1 (6 bases). V lost 2 bases, J lost 4 bases, and 9 bases lay in between. Germline values: CDR1 NNHDY, CDR2 SYVADS. CDR3 length: 13 amino acids. The CDR3 loop reads CASSEPRGTEVFF. Incomplete CDR3 DNA: TGTGCCAGCAGTGAGCCCAGGGGCACA.